This T cell receptor (beta chain) derives from a study of blood T cells in healthy people across ages. V lost 4 bases to trimming and J lost 12 bases; unmatched junction nucleotides: 2. The CDR3 loop spans 11 amino acids. CDR1 and CDR2 (germline): KGHDR, SFDVKD. For the second PCR, which ran for about 6 to 11 cycles, a sample-barcoded 5' primer and a J-beta primer mix were used. One entry per CDR3 protein results from TCRdb running MiXCR on the 5' RACE reads. The sample carries around 750,000 distinct CDR3 sequences, about 55% recorded once. The V call is TRBV24-1, the J call TRBJ2-1, with 7 bases that match TRBD2. Sequenced sample: blood. This TCR was recovered from a man older than 75 in good health. CDR3 DNA: TGTGCCACCAGTGAGGGGGGGGTGCAGTTCTTC. As protein: CATSEGGVQFF.